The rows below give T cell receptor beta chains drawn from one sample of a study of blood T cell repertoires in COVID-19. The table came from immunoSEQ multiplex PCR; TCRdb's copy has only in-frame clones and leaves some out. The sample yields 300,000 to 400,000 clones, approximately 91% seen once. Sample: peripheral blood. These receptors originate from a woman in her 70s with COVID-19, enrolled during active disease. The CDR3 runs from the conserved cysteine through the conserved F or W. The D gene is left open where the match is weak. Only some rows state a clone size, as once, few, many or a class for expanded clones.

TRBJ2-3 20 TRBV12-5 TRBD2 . TGTGCTAGTGGTTGGAGTGGAGGACTAGCGGGGCTTTCTAGCACAGATACGCAGTATTTT CASGWSGGLAGLSSTDTQYF
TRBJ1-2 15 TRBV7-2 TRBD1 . TGTGCCAGCAGCTCAAGACAGGGAGCTAACTATGGCTACACCTTC CASSSRQGANYGYTF
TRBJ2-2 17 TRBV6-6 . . TGTGCCGGAAGTCGACAGTCACCGGGGAGCTTGCCATGGGAGCTGTTTTTT CAGSRQSPGSLPWELFF
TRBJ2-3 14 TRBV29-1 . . TGCAGCGTTGAAAACCGGTCTAGCACAGATACGCAGTATTTT CSVENRSSTDTQYF
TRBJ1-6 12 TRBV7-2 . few TGTGCCAGCAGCTTAAACGGTTCACCCCTCCACTTT CASSLNGSPLHF
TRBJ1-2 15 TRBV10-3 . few TGTGCCATCAGTGAGAGCATTACAGGCTTCTATGGCTACACCTTC CAISESITGFYGYTF
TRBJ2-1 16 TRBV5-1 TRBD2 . TGCGCCAGCAGCGTCAGAGGGGCGGGGGTCTACAATGAGCAGTTCTTC CASSVRGAGVYNEQFF
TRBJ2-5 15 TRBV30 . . TGTGCCTGGAGTGGAGGGGGGGCCGTATCAGAGACCCAGTACTTC CAWSGGGAVSETQYF
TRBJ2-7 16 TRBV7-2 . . TGTGCCAGCAGCTTAGTGTCGGCCGGGGGTACCTACGAGCAGTACTTC CASSLVSAGGTYEQYF
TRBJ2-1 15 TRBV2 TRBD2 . TGTGCCAGCGGTGGCGAGCGGGGGGCTTACAATGAGCAGTTCTTC CASGGERGAYNEQFF
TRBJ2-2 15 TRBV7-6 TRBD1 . TGTGCCAGCAGCCGCGTGACAGGGGTCACCGGGGAGCTGTTTTTT CASSRVTGVTGELFF
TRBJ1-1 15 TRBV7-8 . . TGTGCCAGCAGCTTAATCAGGGCAGGCGGAACTGAAGCTTTCTTT CASSLIRAGGTEAFF
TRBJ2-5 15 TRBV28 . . TGTGCCAGCAATAATGGGGGACAAATCCAAGAGACCCAGTACTTC CASNNGGQIQETQYF
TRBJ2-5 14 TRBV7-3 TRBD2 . TGTGCCAGCAGTCCTACTAGCGGGGAAGAGACCCAGTACTTC CASSPTSGEETQYF
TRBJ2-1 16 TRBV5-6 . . TGTGCCAGCAGCTTGCAACCACGCTACCCCCACAATGAGCAGTTCTTC CASSLQPRYPHNEQFF